One and the same sample provided the 23 T cell receptor beta chains below, sequenced in a study of cytomegalovirus exposure and HLA in healthy donors. Primers: 60 Vbeta forward and 13 Jbeta reverse. The assay was immunoSEQ multiplex PCR, and TCRdb's table has in-frame clones only and misses some. The sample records about 190,000 clones, roughly 80% being singletons. Sequenced: PBMCs. These receptors originate from a woman aged 30 to 39 in good health and CMV-seropositive.

This clone showed up just a few times. Other nucleotide sequences from this sample produce the same CDR3. The chain is built from TRBV7-6 and TRBJ2-1; 13 bases agree with TRBD2. In germline, CDR1 is SGHVS, CDR2 FNYEAQ. The CDR3 has 18 residues. After removal of 1 base from V and 8 bases from J, the junction contained 11 bases not matched to a gene. The CDR3 protein is CASSLGPKLAGGVDEQFF. The CDR3 DNA follows: TGTGCCAGCAGCTTAGGGCCCAAACTAGCGGGAGGGGTAGATGAGCAGTTCTTC.

This clone occurred once. The chain is built from TRBV7-2 and TRBJ1-5; D call uncertain. The CDR3 extends over 14 amino acids. The V end was cut by 2 bases, the J end by 3 bases, with 8 bases between. The germline CDR1 and CDR2 sequences are SGHTA and FQGNSA. The CDR3 is CASSLSATNQPQHF. The CDR3 nucleotides are TGTGCCAGCAGCTTAAGCGCCACCAATCAGCCCCAGCATTTT.

This clone was observed a few times. V and J are TRBV29-1 and TRBJ2-5; 9 nucleotides agree with TRBD2. The CDR3 is 14 amino acids. Germline CDR1 is SQVTM and CDR2 is ANQGSEA. V was pared by 6 bases and J by 1 base, with 6 bases of the junction left unmatched. The CDR3 loop is CSVRLAAFQETQYF. The CDR3 bases are TGCAGCGTAAGACTAGCGGCGTTCCAAGAGACCCAGTACTTC.

This clone appeared once. The chain carries TRBV6-5 and TRBJ2-1; 10 positions match TRBD2. The V gene end was trimmed by 4 bases and the J gene end by 6 bases; junction bases not matched to a gene: 3. The CDR3 sequence is 14 residues long. The V gene's germline CDR1 is MNHEY and CDR2 SVGAGI. CDR3 residues: CASSSRLAGNEQFF. For the CDR3, the DNA is TGTGCCAGCAGTTCGCGACTAGCGGGCAATGAGCAGTTCTTC.

The J gene is TRBJ2-1, the V gene TRBV7-9; D is possibly TRBD2 (5 bases). The CDR3 runs to 16 residues. Germline V gives CDR1 SEHNR, CDR2 FQNEAQ (reference sequence). Deletions cut 1 base from V and 7 bases from J, with 17 bases between. CDR3 nucleotides: TGTGCCAGCAGCTTAGGGACCCTAGGTAGCGTTAATGAGCAGTTCTTC. Residues: CASSLGTLGSVNEQFF. Full variable domain (remainder filled in from reference TRBV7-9 and TRBJ2-1): DTGVSQNPRHKITKRGQNVTFRCDPISEHNRLYWYRQTLGQGPEFLTYFQNEAQLEKSRLLSDRFSAERPKGSFSTLEIQRTEQGDSAMYLCASSLGTLGSVNEQFFGPGTRLTVL.

Only a few counts were recorded for this clone. V usage is TRBV2 and J usage is TRBJ2-1, with D unresolved. From germline, CDR1 is SNHLY and CDR2 FYNNEI. The V and J ends lost 7 bases and 5 bases respectively, with 6 bases between them. The CDR3 spans 11 residues. The CDR3 sequence is CASNLNNEQFF. In nucleotides, the CDR3 is TGTGCCAGCAATCTAAACAATGAGCAGTTCTTC.

The chain uses TRBV2 and TRBJ2-3, with TRBD1 matching over 8 bases. V was clipped by 3 bases and J by 1 base; unmatched bases: 15. The germline CDR1 and CDR2 sequences are SNHLY and FYNNEI. The CDR3 covers 19 residues. The CDR3 sequence is CASSDFGQGSLPRTDTQYF. DNA of the CDR3: TGTGCCAGCAGTGATTTTGGACAGGGCTCCCTCCCCCGCACAGATACGCAGTATTTT. Full variable domain (remainder filled in from reference TRBV2 and TRBJ2-3): EPEVTQTPSHQVTQMGQEVILRCVPISNHLYFYWYRQILGQKVEFLVSFYNNEISEKSEIFDDQFSVERPDGSNFTLKIRSTKLEDSAMYFCASSDFGQGSLPRTDTQYFGPGTRLTVL.

The chain employs TRBV7-2 and TRBJ1-6, with D tentatively TRBD1 (5 bases). Trimming took 4 bases from V and 10 from J, leaving 17 bases between them. The CDR3 has 15 residues. Germline lookup yields CDR1 SGHTA and CDR2 FQGNSA. This chain's CDR3 is CASSSEDMRDSPLHF. CDR3 sequence (DNA): TGTGCCAGCAGCTCCGAGGACATGAGAGACTCACCCCTCCACTTT.

V and J are TRBV28 and TRBJ2-7; 9 bases line up with TRBD1. The germline CDR1 and CDR2 sequences are MDHEN and SYDVKM. Trimming took 2 bases from V and 4 from J; bases not matched to a gene: 3. The CDR3 extends over 14 amino acids. DNA of the CDR3: TGTGCCAGCAGTTTAACAGGGGGCAAGTACGAGCAGTACTTC. This sequence encodes CASSLTGGKYEQYF.

The chain is built from TRBV19 and TRBJ2-2; 8 bases line up with TRBD2. The CDR3 has 14 residues. The trim removed 8 bases at V and 1 base at J, leaving 3 bases unmatched. The germline CDR1 and CDR2 sequences are LNHDA and SQIVND (reference sequence). The CDR3, as DNA: TGTGCCAGTCAGCTAGCGGGGAACACCGGGGAGCTGTTTTTT. Its translation: CASQLAGNTGELFF.

The chain links TRBV10-2 to TRBJ1-1, with D possibly matching TRBD1 (5 bases). Germline CDR1 and CDR2: WSHSY and SAAADI. This CDR3 contains 15 residues. V gave up 3 bases and J gave up 4 bases, with 15 bases separating them. The CDR3 nucleotides read TGCGCCAGCAGTGATACAGGAGCTAGGAGCACTGAAGCTTTCTTT. Encoded protein: CASSDTGARSTEAFF.

The J gene is TRBJ2-5, the V gene TRBV7-9; 8 bases agree with TRBD2. Germline V lookup: CDR1 SEHNR, CDR2 FQNEAQ (reference sequence). Trimming took 2 bases from V and 2 from J; bases not matched to a gene: 4. There are 15 residues in the CDR3. The CDR3 nucleotides are TGTGCCAGCAGCTTACAAGCGGGAGTACAAGAGACCCAGTACTTC. Translating gives CASSLQAGVQETQYF. Using reference TRBV7-9 and TRBJ2-5 for the parts outside the CDR3, the full variable domain is DTGVSQNPRHKITKRGQNVTFRCDPISEHNRLYWYRQTLGQGPEFLTYFQNEAQLEKSRLLSDRFSAERPKGSFSTLEIQRTEQGDSAMYLCASSLQAGVQETQYFGPGTRLLVL.

CDR3 DNA: TGCGCCAGCAGCTTTGCACTAGCGGGAGATTTAGTAGAGACCCAGTACTTC. Translated: CASSFALAGDLVETQYF. The chain links TRBV5-1 to TRBJ2-5, with 11 nucleotides matching TRBD2. This CDR3 contains 17 residues. Germline CDR1 reads SGHRS; CDR2 reads YFSETQ. The V and J ends lost 2 bases and 4 bases, in that order; junction bases with no gene match: 10. Combining the CDR3 with reference TRBV5-1 and TRBJ2-5 gives the whole variable domain KAGVTQTPRYLIKTRGQQVTLSCSPISGHRSVSWYQQTPGQGLQFLFEYFSETQRNKGNFPGRFSGRQFSNSRSEMNVSTLELGDSALYLCASSFALAGDLVETQYFGPGTRLLVL.

About this clone itself: Other DNA sequences in the same sample also yield this CDR3. The chain recombines TRBV5-1 with TRBJ2-7, with 8 bases aligning to TRBD1. CDR1 and CDR2 (germline): SGHRS, YFSETQ. The CDR3 consists of 13 residues. Losses at the gene ends were 6 bases for V and 2 bases for J; bases not matched to a gene: 4. In nucleotides, the CDR3 is TGCGCCAGCAACCAGGGGGCACCCTACGAGCAGTACTTC. It translates to CASNQGAPYEQYF.

The rearrangement uses TRBV6-1 and TRBJ2-7; D may be TRBD2 (6 bases). V dropped 6 bases and J dropped 3 bases, with 18 bases sitting between them. Germline values: CDR1 MNHNS, CDR2 SASEGT. The CDR3 is 15 amino acids. This chain's CDR3 is CASRTGVTIFYEQYF. The CDR3 DNA follows: TGTGCCAGCAGGACGGGGGTTACCATTTTCTACGAGCAGTACTTC.

The gene calls are TRBV11-2 and TRBJ2-7; TRBD1 might be the D (6 bases). The germline V gene has CDR1 SGHAT and CDR2 FQNNGV. V gave up 5 bases and J gave up 5 bases, with 19 bases separating them. CDR3 length equals 15 residues. The CDR3 coding sequence is TGTGCCAGCAGCACGCCCGGCAGGGGAATGGACGAGCAGTACTTC. Amino acids: CASSTPGRGMDEQYF.

The chain employs TRBV19 and TRBJ2-1; D ambiguous. This CDR3 spans 13 amino acids. Germline loops: CDR1 LNHDA, CDR2 SQIVND (reference sequence). Between the trimmed V and J ends, which lost 6 bases and 1 base, there was a span of 7 bases. As DNA, the CDR3 is TGTGCCAGTAGCCCACGGTCCTACAATGAGCAGTTCTTC. Encoded protein: CASSPRSYNEQFF. Together with reference TRBV19 and TRBJ2-1, the CDR3 gives the full variable domain: DGGITQSPKYLFRKEGQNVTLSCEQNLNHDAMYWYRQDPGQGLRLIYYSQIVNDFQKGDIAEGYSVSREKKESFPLTVTSAQKNPTAFYLCASSPRSYNEQFFGPGTRLTVL.

This clone was seen a few times. The CDR3 bases are TGTGCCAGCAGGGGACAAGCCTACGAGCAGTACTTC. Its translation is CASRGQAYEQYF. The chain uses TRBV6-1 and TRBJ2-7, with D maybe TRBD1 (6 bases). The CDR3 runs to 12 residues. Trimming stripped 6 bases from V and 2 bases from J, with 8 bases between. The germline V gene has CDR1 MNHNS and CDR2 SASEGT.

V and J are TRBV6-4 and TRBJ2-7, with 10 bases identical to TRBD2. The CDR3 sequence is 16 residues long. From germline, CDR1 is MRHNA and CDR2 SNTAGT. V trimming: 7 bases; J trimming: 0 bases; junction bases outside the gene matches: 9. The CDR3 coding sequence is TGTGCCAGCACCTCGAGGGTAGCGGGAGGCTCCTACGAGCAGTACTTC. This encodes CASTSRVAGGSYEQYF.

This clone was seen a few times. Other DNA sequences in this specimen translate into the identical CDR3. This rearrangement joins TRBV7-6 to TRBJ1-1; D uncertain. This CDR3 comprises 13 residues. V was trimmed by 4 bases and J by 2 bases, leaving 8 bases between them. Per the germline V gene, CDR1 is SGHVS and CDR2 is FNYEAQ. DNA of the CDR3: TGTGCCAGCAGCTCTCGGGTAAACACTGAAGCTTTCTTT. It encodes CASSSRVNTEAFF.

The J gene is TRBJ2-7, the V gene TRBV7-9, with 11 positions matching TRBD2. CDR1 and CDR2 from the germline V gene are SEHNR and FQNEAQ (reference sequence). The trim removed 0 bases at V and 2 bases at J, leaving 6 bases unmatched. This CDR3 is built from 17 residues. The CDR3 here is CASSLAGGTSGAYEQYF. DNA of the CDR3: TGTGCCAGCAGCTTAGCGGGGGGGACTAGCGGAGCCTACGAGCAGTACTTC. Together with reference TRBV7-9 and TRBJ2-7, the CDR3 gives the full variable domain: DTGVSQNPRHKITKRGQNVTFRCDPISEHNRLYWYRQTLGQGPEFLTYFQNEAQLEKSRLLSDRFSAERPKGSFSTLEIQRTEQGDSAMYLCASSLAGGTSGAYEQYFGPGTRLTVT.

The chain combines TRBV28 with TRBJ2-5; 9 bases are a match to TRBD1. The J call may be mistaken, given a closer DNA end match to TRBJ2-7. Germline CDR1 is MDHEN and CDR2 is SYDVKM. The CDR3 runs 15 residues. CDR3 sequence reads: CASSFTADRGYEQYF. CDR3 nucleotide sequence: TGTGCCAGCAGTTTCACGGCCGACAGGGGGTACGAGCAGTACTTC.

V and J are TRBV27 and TRBJ1-2, with D possibly TRBD1 on 5 matching bases. V was clipped by 9 bases and J by 8 bases, with 16 bases between them. Per germline, CDR1 MNHEY and CDR2 SMNVEV (reference sequence). The CDR3 extends over 12 amino acids. The CDR3 DNA reads TGTGCCAGTCATCGGGGGTTTGGAGGCTACACCTTC. It encodes CASHRGFGGYTF.